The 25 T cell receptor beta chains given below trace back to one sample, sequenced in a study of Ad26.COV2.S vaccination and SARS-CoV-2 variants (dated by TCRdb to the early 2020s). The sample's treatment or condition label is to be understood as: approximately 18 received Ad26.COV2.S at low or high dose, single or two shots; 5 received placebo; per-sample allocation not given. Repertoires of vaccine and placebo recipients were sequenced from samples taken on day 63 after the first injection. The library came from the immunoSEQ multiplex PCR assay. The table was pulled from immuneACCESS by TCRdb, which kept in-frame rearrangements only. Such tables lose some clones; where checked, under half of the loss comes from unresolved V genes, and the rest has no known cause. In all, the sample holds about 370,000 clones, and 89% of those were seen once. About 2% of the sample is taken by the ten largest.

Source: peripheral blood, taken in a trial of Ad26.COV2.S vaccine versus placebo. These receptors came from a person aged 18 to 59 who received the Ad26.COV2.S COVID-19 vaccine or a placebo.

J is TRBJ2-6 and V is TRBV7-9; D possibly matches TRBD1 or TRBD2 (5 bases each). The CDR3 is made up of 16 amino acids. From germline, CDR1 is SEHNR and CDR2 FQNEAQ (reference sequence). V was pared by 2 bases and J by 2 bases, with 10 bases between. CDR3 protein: CASSLTVGAGANVLTF. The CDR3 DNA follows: TGTGCCAGCAGCTTAACGGTGGGGGCTGGGGCCAACGTCCTGACTTTC.

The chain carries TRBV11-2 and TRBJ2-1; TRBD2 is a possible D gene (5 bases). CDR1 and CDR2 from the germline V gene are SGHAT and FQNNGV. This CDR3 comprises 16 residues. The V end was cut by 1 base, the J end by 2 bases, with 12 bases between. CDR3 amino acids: CASSLATRNPYNEQFF. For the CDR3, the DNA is TGTGCCAGCAGCTTAGCTACTAGAAATCCCTACAATGAGCAGTTCTTC.

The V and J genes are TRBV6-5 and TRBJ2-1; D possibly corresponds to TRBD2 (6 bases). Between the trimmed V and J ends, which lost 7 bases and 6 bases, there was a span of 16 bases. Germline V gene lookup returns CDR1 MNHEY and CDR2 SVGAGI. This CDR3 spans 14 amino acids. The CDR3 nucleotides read TGTGCCAGCACTCAACTAGGCGGGATCAATGAGCAGTTCTTC. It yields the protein CASTQLGGINEQFF.

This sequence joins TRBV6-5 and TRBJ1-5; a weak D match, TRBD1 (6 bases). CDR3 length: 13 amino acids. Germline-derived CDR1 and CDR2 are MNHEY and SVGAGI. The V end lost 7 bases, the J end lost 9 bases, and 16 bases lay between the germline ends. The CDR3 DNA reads TGTGCCAGCAATCCTCAGGGGAGTCCGCCCCAGCATTTT. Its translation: CASNPQGSPPQHF.

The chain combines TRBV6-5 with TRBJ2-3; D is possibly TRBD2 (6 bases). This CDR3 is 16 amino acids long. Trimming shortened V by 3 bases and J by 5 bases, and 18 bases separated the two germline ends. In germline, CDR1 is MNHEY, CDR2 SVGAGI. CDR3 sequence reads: CASSYSSVPFLDTQYF. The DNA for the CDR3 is TGTGCCAGCAGTTATTCTAGCGTACCCTTCTTAGATACGCAGTATTTT.

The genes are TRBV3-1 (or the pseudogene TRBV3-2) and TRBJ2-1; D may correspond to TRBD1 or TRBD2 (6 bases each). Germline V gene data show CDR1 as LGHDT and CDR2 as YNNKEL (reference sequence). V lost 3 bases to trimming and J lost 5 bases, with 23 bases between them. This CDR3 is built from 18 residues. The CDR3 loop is CASSQPGAWGVPHNEQFF. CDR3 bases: TGTGCCAGCAGCCAGCCGGGGGCATGGGGCGTGCCCCACAATGAGCAGTTCTTC.

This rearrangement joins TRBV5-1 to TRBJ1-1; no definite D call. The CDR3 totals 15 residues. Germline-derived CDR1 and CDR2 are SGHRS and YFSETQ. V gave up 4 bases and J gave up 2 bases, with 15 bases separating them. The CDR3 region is CASSRLSTRNTEAFF. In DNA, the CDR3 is TGCGCCAGCAGCCGTTTATCGACACGAAACACTGAAGCTTTCTTT.

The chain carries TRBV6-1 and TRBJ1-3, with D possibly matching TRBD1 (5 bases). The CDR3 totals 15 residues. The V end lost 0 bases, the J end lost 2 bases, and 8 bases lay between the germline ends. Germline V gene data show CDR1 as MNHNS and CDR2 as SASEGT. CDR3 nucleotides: TGTGCCAGCAGTGAAGCGAACAGGCCTGGAAACACCATATATTTT. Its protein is CASSEANRPGNTIYF.

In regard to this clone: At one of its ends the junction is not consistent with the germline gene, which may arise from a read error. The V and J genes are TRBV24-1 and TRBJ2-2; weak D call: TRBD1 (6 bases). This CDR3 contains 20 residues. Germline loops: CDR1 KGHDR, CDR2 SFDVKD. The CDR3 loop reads CATSDSPHRAYDKNPGELFF. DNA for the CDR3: TGTGCCACCAGTGACTCACCTCACAGGGCCTACGATAAGAACCCCGGGGAGCTGTTTTTT.

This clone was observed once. The CDR3 here is CASSYSSAYEQYF. CDR3 DNA sequence: TGTGCCAGCAGTTACTCGAGTGCATACGAGCAGTACTTC. The rearrangement uses TRBV6-2 or TRBV6-3 and TRBJ2-7; D ambiguous. Per the germline V gene, CDR1 is MNHEY and CDR2 is SVGEGT. This CDR3 has 13 residues. Deletions cut 0 bases from V and 4 bases from J, with 7 bases between.

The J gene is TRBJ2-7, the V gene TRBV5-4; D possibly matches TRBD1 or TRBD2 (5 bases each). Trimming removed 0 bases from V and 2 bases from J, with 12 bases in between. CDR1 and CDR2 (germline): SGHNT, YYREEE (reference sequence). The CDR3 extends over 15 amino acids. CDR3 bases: TGTGCCAGCAGCTTGGCGGGACCTTTACCCTACGAGCAGTACTTC. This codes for CASSLAGPLPYEQYF.

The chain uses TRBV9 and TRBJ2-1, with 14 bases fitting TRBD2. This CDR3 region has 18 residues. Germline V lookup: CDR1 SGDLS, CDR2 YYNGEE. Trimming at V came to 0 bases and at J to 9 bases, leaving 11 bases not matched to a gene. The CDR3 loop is CASSVGTSGRRLDTEQFF. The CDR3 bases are TGTGCCAGCAGCGTAGGGACTAGCGGGAGGCGACTTGATACTGAGCAGTTCTTC. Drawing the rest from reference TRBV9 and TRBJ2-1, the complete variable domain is DSGVTQTPKHLITATGQRVTLRCSPRSGDLSVYWYQQSLDQGLQFLIQYYNGEERAKGNILERFSAQQFPDLHSELNLSSLELGDSALYFCASSVGTSGRRLDTEQFFGPGTRLTVL.

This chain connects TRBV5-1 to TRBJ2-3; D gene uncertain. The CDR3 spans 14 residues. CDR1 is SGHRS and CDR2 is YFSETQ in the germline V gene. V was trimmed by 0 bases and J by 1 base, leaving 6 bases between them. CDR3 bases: TGCGCCAGCAGCTTGGTAGCCCGCACAGATACGCAGTATTTT. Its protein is CASSLVARTDTQYF.

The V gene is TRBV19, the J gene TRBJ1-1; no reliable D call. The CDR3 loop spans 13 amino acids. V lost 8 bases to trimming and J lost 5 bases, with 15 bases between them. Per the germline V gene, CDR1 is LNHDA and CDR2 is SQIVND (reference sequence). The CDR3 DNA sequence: TGTGCCAGTCGACAACCACGGAGGACTGAAGCTTTCTTT. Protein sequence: CASRQPRRTEAFF.

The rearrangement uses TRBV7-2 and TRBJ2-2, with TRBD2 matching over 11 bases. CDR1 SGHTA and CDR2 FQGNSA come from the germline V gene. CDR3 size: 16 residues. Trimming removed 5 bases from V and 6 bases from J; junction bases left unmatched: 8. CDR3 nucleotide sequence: TGTGCCAGCAGCCGCGGACTAGCGGGTCTGTCCGGGGAGCTGTTTTTT. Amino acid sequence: CASSRGLAGLSGELFF.

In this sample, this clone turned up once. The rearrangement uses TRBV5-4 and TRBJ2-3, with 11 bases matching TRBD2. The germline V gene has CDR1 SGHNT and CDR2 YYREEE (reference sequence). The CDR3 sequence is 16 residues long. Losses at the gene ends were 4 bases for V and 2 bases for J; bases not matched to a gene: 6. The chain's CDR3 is CASSISLAGDTDTQYF. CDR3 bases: TGTGCCAGCAGCATCTCACTAGCGGGGGACACAGATACGCAGTATTTT.

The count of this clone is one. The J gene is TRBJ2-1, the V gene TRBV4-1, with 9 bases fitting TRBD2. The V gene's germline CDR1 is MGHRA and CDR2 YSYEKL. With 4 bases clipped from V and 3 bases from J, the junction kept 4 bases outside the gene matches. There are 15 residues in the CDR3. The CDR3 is CASSLGTSSYNEQFF. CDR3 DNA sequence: TGCGCCAGCAGCCTTGGGACTAGCAGCTACAATGAGCAGTTCTTC.

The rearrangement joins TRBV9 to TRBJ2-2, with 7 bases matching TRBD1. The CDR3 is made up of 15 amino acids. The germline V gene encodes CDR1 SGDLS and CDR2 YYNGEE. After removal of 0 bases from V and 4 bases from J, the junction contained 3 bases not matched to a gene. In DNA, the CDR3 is TGTGCCAGCAGCGTAGGGCCAGGGGGCACCGGGGAGCTGTTTTTT. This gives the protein CASSVGPGGTGELFF. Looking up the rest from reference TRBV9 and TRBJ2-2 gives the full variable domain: DSGVTQTPKHLITATGQRVTLRCSPRSGDLSVYWYQQSLDQGLQFLIQYYNGEERAKGNILERFSAQQFPDLHSELNLSSLELGDSALYFCASSVGPGGTGELFFGEGSRLTVL.

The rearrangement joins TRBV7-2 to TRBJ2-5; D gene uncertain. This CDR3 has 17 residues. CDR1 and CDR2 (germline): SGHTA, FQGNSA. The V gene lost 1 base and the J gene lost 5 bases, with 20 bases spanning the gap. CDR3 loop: CASSLGMRRSPRETQYF. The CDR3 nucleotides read TGTGCCAGCAGCTTAGGAATGAGGCGGTCCCCCCGGGAGACCCAGTACTTC.

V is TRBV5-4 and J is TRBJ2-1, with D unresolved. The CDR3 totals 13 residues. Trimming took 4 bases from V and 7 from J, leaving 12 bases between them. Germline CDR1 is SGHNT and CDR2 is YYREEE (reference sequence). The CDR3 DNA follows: TGTGCCAGCAGCCTCAGGTGGGGAAATGAGCAGTTCTTC. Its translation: CASSLRWGNEQFF.

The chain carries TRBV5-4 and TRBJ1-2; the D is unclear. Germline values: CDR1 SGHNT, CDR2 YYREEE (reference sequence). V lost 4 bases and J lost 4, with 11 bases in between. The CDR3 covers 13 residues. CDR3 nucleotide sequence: TGTGCCAGCAGCCCGCGAGCCAGCTATGGCTACACCTTC. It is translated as CASSPRASYGYTF.

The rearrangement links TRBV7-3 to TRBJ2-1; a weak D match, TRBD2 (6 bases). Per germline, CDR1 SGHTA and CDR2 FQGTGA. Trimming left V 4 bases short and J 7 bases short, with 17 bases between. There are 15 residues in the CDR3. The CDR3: CASSSAGSGSNEQFF. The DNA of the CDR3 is TGTGCCAGCAGCTCTGCGGGAAGCGGGTCAAATGAGCAGTTCTTC.

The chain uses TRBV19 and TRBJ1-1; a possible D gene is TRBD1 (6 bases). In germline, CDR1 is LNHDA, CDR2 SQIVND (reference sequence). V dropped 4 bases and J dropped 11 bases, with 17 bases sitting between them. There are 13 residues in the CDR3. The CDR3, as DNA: TGTGCCAGTAGTACAAACAGGGAAGTGGGCGCTTTCTTT. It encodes CASSTNREVGAFF.

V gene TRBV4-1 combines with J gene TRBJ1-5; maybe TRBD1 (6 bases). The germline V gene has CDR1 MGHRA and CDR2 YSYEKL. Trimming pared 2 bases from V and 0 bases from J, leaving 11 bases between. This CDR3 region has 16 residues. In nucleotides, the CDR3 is TGCGCCAGCAGCCAAAGACAGGCGGGTAGCAATCAGCCCCAGCATTTT. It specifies CASSQRQAGSNQPQHF.

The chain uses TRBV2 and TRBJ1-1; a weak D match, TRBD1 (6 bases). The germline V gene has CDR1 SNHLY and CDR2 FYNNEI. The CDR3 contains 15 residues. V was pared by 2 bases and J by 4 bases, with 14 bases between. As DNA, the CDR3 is TGTGCCAGCAGTGAAAACACAGGGTTTGGCACTGAAGCTTTCTTT. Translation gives CASSENTGFGTEAFF.